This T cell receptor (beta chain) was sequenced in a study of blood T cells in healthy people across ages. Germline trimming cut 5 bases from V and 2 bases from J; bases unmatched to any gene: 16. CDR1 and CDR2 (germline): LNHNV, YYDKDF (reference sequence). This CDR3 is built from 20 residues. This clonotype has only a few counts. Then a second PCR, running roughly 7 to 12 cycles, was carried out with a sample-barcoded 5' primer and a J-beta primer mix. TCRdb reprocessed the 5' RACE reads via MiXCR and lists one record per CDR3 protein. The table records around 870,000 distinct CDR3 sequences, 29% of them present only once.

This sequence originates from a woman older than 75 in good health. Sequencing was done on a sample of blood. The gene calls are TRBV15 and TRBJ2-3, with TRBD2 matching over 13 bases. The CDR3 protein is CATSGSPGLAGQANTDTQYF. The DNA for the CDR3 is TGTGCCACCAGCGGGTCCCCGGGACTAGCGGGGCAAGCCAACACAGATACGCAGTATTTT. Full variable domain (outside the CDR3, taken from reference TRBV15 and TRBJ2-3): DAMVIQNPRYQVTQFGKPVTLSCSQTLNHNVMYWYQQKSSQAPKLLFHYYDKDFNNEADTPDNFQSRRPNTSFCFLDIRSPGLGDTAMYLCATSGSPGLAGQANTDTQYFGPGTRLTVL.